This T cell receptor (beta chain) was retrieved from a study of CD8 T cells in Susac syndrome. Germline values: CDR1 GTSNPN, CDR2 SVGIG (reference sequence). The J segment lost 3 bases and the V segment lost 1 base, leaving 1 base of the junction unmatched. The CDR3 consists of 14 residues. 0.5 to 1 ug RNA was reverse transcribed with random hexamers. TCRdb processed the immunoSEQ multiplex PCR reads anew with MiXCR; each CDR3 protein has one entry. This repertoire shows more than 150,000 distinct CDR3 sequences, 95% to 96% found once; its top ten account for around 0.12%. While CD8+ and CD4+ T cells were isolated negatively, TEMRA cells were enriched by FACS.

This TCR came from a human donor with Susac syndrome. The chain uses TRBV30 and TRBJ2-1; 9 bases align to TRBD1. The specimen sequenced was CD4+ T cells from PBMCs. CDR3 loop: CAWSGDRVYNEQFF. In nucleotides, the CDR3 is TGTGCCTGGAGTGGGGACAGGGTCTACAATGAGCAGTTCTTC.